These 6 T cell receptor beta chains were sequenced from one sample in a study of CD4+ T cells in melanoma. Assay used: immunoSEQ multiplex PCR; TCRdb lists only in-frame clones, some missing. The table records about 11,000 clones, around 64% of them present only once. Sequencing used cells from a culture (not recorded whether cultured in vitro). The receptor set was obtained from a human donor with melanoma.

This rearrangement joins TRBV9 to TRBJ2-3, with TRBD2 matching 9 bases. The CDR3 is made up of 17 amino acids. V lost 3 bases, J lost 2 bases, and 10 bases stayed unmatched. Germline V gene sequence: CDR1 SGDLS, CDR2 YYNGEE. Here the CDR3 DNA reads TGTGCCAGCAGCGATCCCGAGACTAGCGGCCTCACAGATACGCAGTATTTT. It yields the protein CASSDPETSGLTDTQYF.

This chain links TRBV2 with TRBJ1-1; D is unresolved. V lost 8 bases to trimming and J lost 1 base, with 14 bases between them. The CDR3 consists of 14 residues. From germline, CDR1 is SNHLY and CDR2 FYNNEI. The CDR3 loop reads CASGRINQNTEAFF. For the CDR3, the DNA is TGTGCCAGCGGCCGGATTAATCAGAACACTGAAGCTTTCTTT.

The chain recombines TRBV5-1 with TRBJ2-5, with D possibly being TRBD1 (6 bases). Germline V gives CDR1 SGHRS, CDR2 YFSETQ. The CDR3 length is 14 residues. Trimming removed 2 bases from V and 5 bases from J, with 13 bases in between. The CDR3 DNA reads TGCGCCAGCAGCTTTTTGGGGGCCGGGGAGACCCAGTACTTC. This codes for CASSFLGAGETQYF.

This clone was found once. The genes are TRBV4-1 and TRBJ2-7, with 7 nucleotides matching TRBD2. CDR1 and CDR2 (germline): MGHRA, YSYEKL. Trimming cost V 4 bases and J 2 bases; bases outside gene matches: 5. The CDR3 loop spans 14 amino acids. The CDR3 coding sequence is TGCGCCAGCAGCCGGGGGAGCGGGGCCTACGAGCAGTACTTC. Encoded protein: CASSRGSGAYEQYF.

The chain uses TRBV10-3 and TRBJ2-2, with a weak D call TRBD1 (5 bases). The V gene's germline CDR1 is ENHRY and CDR2 SYGVKD. V was trimmed by 3 bases and J by 4 bases, leaving 12 bases between them. This CDR3 is 15 amino acids long. Here the CDR3 reads CAISDRGAATGELFF. CDR3 nucleotides: TGTGCCATCAGTGACCGTGGGGCGGCCACCGGGGAGCTGTTTTTT.

The chain is built from TRBV9 and TRBJ1-3; D gene unclear. Germline V gene sequence: CDR1 SGDLS, CDR2 YYNGEE. The CDR3 consists of 16 residues. V was shortened by 0 bases and J by 0 bases, with 10 bases between the two germline ends. The CDR3 loop is CASSVASWGSGNTIYF. Written as DNA, the CDR3 is TGTGCCAGCAGCGTAGCTTCCTGGGGCTCTGGAAACACCATATATTTT.